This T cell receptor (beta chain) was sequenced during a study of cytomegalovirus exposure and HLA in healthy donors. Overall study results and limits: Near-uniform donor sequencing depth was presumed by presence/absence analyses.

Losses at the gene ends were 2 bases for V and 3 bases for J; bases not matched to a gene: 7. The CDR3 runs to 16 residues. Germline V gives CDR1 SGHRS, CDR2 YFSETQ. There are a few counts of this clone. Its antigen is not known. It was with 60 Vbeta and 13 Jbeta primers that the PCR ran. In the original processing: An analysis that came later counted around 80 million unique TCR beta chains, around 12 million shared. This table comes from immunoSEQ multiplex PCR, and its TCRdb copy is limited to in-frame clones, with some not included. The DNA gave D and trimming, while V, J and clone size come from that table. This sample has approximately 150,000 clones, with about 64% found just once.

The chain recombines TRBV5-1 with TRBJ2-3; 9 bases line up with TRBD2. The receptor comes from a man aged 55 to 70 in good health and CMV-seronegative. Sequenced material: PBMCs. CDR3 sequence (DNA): TGCGCCAGCAGCTTTTCCAAGCGGGAGGTAACAGATACGCAGTATTTT. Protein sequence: CASSFSKREVTDTQYF.